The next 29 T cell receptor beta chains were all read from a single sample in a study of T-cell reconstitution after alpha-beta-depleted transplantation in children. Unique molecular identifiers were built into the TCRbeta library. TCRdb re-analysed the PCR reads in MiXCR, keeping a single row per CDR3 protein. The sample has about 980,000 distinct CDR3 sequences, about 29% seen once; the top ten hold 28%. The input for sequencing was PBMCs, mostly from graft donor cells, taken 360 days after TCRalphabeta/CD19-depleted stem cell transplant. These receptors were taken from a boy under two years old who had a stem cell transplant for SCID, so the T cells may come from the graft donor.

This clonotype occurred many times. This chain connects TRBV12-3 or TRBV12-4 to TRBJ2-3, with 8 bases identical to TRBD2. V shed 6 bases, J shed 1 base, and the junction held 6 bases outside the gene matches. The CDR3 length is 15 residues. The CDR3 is CASSLGLGGTDTQYF. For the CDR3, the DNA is TGTGCCAGCAGCTTGGGACTAGGGGGCACAGATACGCAGTATTTT.

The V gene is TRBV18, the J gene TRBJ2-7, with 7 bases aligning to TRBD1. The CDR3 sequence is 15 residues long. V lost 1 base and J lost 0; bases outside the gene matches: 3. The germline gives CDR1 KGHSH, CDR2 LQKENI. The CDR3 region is CASSPLGTDSYEQYF. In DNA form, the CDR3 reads TGTGCCAGCTCACCACTGGGGACAGACTCCTACGAGCAGTACTTC.

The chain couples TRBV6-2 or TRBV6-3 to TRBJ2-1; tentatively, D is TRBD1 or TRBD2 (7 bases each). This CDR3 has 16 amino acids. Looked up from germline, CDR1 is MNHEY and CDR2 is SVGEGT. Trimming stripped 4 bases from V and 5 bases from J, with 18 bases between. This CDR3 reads CASSSGRGTTHNEQFF. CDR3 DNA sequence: TGTGCCAGCAGTTCCGGCAGGGGGACTACCCACAATGAGCAGTTCTTC.

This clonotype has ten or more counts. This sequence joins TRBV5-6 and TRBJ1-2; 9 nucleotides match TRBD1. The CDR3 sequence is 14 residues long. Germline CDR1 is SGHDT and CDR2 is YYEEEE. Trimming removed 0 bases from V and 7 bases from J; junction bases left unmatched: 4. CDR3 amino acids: CASSLAGTGRGYTF. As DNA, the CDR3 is TGTGCCAGCAGCTTGGCAGGGACAGGGCGTGGCTACACCTTC. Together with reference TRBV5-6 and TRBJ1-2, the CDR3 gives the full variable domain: DAGVTQSPTHLIKTRGQQVTLRCSPKSGHDTVSWYQQALGQGPQFIFQYYEEEERQRGNFPDRFSGHQFPNYSSELNVNALLLGDSALYLCASSLAGTGRGYTFGSGTRLTVV.

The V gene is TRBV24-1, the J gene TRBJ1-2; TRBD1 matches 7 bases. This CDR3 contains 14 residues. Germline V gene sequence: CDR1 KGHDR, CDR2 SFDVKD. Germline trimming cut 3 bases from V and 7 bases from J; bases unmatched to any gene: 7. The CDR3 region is CATSDPGTASGYTF. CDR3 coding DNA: TGTGCCACCAGTGATCCAGGGACAGCTAGTGGCTACACCTTC.

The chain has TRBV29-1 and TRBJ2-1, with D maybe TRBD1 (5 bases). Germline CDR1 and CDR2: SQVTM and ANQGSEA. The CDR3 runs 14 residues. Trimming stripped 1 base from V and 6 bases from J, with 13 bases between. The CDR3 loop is CSVEGVRVVNEQFF. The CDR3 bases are TGCAGCGTTGAAGGGGTCAGGGTAGTCAATGAGCAGTTCTTC.

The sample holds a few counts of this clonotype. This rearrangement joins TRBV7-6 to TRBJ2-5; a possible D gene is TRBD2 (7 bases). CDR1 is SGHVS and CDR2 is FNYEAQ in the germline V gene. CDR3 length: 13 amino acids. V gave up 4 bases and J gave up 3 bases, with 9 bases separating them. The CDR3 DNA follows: TGTGCCAGCAGCTGGGGGGGCAAAGAGACCCAGTACTTC. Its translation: CASSWGGKETQYF.

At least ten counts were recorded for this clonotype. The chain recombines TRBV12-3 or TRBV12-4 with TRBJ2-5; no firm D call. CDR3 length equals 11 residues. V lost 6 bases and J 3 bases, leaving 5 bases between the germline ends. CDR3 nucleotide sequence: TGTGCCAGCAGCGAAAAAGAGACCCAGTACTTC. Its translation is CASSEKETQYF.

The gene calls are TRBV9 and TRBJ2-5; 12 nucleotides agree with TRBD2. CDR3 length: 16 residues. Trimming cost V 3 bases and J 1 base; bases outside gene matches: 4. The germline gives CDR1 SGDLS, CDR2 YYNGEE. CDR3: CASSDRLAGAQETQYF. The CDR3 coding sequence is TGTGCCAGCAGCGACCGACTAGCGGGGGCCCAAGAGACCCAGTACTTC. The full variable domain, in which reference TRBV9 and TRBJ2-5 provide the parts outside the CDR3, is DSGVTQTPKHLITATGQRVTLRCSPRSGDLSVYWYQQSLDQGLQFLIQYYNGEERAKGNILERFSAQQFPDLHSELNLSSLELGDSALYFCASSDRLAGAQETQYFGPGTRLLVL.

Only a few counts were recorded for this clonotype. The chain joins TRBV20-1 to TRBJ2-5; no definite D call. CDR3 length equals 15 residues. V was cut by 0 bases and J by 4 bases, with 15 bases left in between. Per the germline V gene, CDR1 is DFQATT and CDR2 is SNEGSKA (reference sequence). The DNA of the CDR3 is TGCAGTGCTAGAGATATGGGTAGTTCCTCAGAGACCCAGTACTTC. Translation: CSARDMGSSSETQYF.

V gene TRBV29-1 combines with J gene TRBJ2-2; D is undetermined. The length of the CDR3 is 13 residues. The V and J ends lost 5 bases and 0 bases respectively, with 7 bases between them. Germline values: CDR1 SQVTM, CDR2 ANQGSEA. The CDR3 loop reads CSVTAPNTGELFF. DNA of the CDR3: TGCAGCGTTACAGCCCCGAACACCGGGGAGCTGTTTTTT.

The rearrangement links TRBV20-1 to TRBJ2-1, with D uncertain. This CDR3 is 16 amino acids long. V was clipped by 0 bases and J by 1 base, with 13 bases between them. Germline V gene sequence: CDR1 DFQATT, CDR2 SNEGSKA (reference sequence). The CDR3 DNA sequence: TGCAGTGCTAGAGATGACCGGCTGCAATCCTACAATGAGCAGTTCTTC. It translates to CSARDDRLQSYNEQFF.

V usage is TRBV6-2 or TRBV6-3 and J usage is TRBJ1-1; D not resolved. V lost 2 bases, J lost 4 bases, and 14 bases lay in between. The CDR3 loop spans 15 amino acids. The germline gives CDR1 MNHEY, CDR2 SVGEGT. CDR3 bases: TGTGCCAGCAGTTACACGGCGAGTATAGCCACTGAAGCTTTCTTT. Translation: CASSYTASIATEAFF.

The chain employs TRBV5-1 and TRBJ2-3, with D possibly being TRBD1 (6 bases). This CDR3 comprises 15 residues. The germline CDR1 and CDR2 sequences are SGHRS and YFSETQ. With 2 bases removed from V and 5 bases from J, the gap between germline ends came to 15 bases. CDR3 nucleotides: TGCGCCAGCAGCTTTGCTGATTACAGGGTAGATACGCAGTATTTT. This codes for CASSFADYRVDTQYF.

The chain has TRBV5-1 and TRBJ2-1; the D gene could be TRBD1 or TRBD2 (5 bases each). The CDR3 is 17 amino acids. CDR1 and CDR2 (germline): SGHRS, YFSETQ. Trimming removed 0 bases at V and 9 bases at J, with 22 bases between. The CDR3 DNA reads TGCGCCAGCAGCTTGGTTCTCAGGGCCCGTCGTGAGGGTGAGCAGTTCTTC. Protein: CASSLVLRARREGEQFF.

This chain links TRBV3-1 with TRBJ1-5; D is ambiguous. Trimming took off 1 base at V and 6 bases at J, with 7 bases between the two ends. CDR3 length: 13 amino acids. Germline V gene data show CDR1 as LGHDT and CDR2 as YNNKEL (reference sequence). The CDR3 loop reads CASSQVNGQPQHF. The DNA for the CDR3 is TGTGCCAGCAGCCAAGTTAACGGTCAGCCCCAGCATTTT.

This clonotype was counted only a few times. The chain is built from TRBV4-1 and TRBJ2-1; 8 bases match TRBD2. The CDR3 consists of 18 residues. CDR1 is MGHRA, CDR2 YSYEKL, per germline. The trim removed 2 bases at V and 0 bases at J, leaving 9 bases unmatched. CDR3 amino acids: CASSQRPISGDSYNEQFF. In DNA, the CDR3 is TGCGCCAGCAGCCAACGACCGATTAGCGGGGACTCCTACAATGAGCAGTTCTTC.

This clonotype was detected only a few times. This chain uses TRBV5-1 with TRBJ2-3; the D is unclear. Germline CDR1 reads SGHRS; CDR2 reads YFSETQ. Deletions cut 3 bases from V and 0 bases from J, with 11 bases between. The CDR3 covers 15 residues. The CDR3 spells CASSSGGWSTDTQYF. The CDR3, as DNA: TGCGCCAGCAGCTCGGGTGGGTGGAGCACAGATACGCAGTATTTT.

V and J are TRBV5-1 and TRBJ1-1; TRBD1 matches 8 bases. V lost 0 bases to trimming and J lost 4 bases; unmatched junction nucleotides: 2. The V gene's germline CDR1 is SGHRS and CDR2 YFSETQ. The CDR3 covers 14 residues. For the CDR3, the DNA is TGCGCCAGCAGCTTGGCCGGGACAGGCACTGAAGCTTTCTTT. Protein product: CASSLAGTGTEAFF.

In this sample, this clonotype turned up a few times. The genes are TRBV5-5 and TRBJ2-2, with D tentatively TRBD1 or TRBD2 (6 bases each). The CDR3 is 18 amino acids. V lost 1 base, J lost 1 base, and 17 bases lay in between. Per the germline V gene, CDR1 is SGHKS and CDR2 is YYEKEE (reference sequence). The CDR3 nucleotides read TGTGCCAGCAGCTTGTTCCCAGGGGACTTACAGAACACCGGGGAGCTGTTTTTT. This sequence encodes CASSLFPGDLQNTGELFF.

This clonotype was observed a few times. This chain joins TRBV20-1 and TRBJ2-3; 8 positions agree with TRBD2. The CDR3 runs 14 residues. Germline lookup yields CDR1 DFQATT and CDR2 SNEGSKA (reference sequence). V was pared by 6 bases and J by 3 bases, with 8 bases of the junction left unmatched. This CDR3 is CSAPHGLATDTQYF. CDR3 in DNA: TGCAGTGCCCCACATGGACTAGCTACAGATACGCAGTATTTT.

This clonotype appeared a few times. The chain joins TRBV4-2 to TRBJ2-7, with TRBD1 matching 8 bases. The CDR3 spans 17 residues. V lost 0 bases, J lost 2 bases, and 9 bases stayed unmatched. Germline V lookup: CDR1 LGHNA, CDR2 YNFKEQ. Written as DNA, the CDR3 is TGTGCCAGCAGCCAAGATTCAGGACAGGGAATCCCCTACGAGCAGTACTTC. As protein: CASSQDSGQGIPYEQYF.

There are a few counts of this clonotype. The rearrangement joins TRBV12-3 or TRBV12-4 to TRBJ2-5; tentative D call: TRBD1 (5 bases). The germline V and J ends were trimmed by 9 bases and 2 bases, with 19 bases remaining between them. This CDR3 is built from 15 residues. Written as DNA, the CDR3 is TGTGCCAGTACCCTTGGGGCCTACCTTCAAGAGACCCAGTACTTC. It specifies CASTLGAYLQETQYF.

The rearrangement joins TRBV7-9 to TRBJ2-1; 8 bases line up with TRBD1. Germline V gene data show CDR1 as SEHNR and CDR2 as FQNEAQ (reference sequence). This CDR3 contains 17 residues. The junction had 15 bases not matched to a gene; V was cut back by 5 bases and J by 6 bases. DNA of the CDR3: TGTGCCAGCAGCACCCGGACAGGGAAAGAAGGTGGCAATGAGCAGTTCTTC. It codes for CASSTRTGKEGGNEQFF.

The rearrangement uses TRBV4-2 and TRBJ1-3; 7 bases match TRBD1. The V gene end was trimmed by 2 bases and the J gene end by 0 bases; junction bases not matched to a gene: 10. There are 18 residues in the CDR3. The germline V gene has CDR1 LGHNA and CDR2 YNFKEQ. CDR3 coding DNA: TGTGCCAGCAGCCAACGGACAGGTAGTGGAAGCTCTGGAAACACCATATATTTT. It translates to CASSQRTGSGSSGNTIYF.

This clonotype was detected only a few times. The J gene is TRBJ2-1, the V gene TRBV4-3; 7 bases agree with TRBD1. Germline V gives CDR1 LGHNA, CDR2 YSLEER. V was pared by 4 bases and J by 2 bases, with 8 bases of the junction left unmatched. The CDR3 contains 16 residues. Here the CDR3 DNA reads TGCGCCAGCAGCCCAGTCCCGGGACAGACCTACAATGAGCAGTTCTTC. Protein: CASSPVPGQTYNEQFF.

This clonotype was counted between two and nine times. The CDR3 DNA sequence: TGCAGCGTTGAAGTGGGGGGGATCACTGAAGCTTTCTTT. The encoded protein is CSVEVGGITEAFF. The chain recombines TRBV29-1 with TRBJ1-1; D possibly corresponds to TRBD1 (5 bases). The V gene lost 1 base and the J gene lost 4 bases, with 10 bases spanning the gap. Per germline, CDR1 SQVTM and CDR2 ANQGSEA. The CDR3 length is 13 residues.

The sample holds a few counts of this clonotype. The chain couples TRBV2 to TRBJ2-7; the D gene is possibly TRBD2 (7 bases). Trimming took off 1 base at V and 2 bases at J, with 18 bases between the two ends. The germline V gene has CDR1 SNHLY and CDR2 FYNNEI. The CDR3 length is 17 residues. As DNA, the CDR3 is TGTGCCAGCAGTGAAGGGCTGCTTGAGGGGGGGGCCTACGAGCAGTACTTC. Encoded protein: CASSEGLLEGGAYEQYF.

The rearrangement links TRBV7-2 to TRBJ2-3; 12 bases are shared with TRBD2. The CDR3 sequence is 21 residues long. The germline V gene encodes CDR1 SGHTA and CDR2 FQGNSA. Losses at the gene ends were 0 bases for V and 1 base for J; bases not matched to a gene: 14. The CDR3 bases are TGTGCCAGCAGCTTAGCCCTGGGACTAGCGGGCTACGCAGACCGCACAGATACGCAGTATTTT. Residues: CASSLALGLAGYADRTDTQYF. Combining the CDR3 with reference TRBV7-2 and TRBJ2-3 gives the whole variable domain GAGVSQSPSNKVTEKGKDVELRCDPISGHTALYWYRQSLGQGLEFLIYFQGNSAPDKSGLPSDRFSAERTGGSVSTLTIQRTQQEDSAVYLCASSLALGLAGYADRTDTQYFGPGTRLTVL.